This record concerns one TCR beta chain sequence. Its antigen is unidentified. 60 Vbeta and 13 Jbeta primers were used in PCR. In the authors' methods: Later work found approximately 80 million unique TCR beta chains, with 9.5 million to 11 million shared. TCRdb's table, derived via immunoSEQ multiplex PCR, lists solely in-frame clones and lacks some. V and J calls and clone size are given by that table; D and trimming were obtained from the DNA. The repertoire holds some 220,000 clones, with roughly four fifths as singletons. This record comes from a study of cytomegalovirus exposure and HLA in healthy donors. General observations from the study: Cytomegalovirus-associated status was assigned to about 160 TCR beta chains.

The germline V gene has CDR1 SEHNR and CDR2 FQNEAQ (reference sequence). V dropped 4 bases and J dropped 4; count of bases not matched to a gene: 6. There are 15 residues in the CDR3. The receptor was isolated from a woman between 40 and 55 years old in good health and CMV-seronegative. The sequenced material came from PBMCs. The J gene is TRBJ1-3, the V gene TRBV7-9; TRBD1 agrees at 8 bases. CDR3 DNA: TGTGCCAGCAGCTCAAGGACAGGGTGGGGAAACACCATATATTTT. Translating it yields CASSSRTGWGNTIYF.